The clone carrying this TCR beta chain has at least ten counts. Its specificity is unknown. CDR1 MNHEY and CDR2 SVGAGI come from the germline V gene. V lost 2 bases to trimming and J lost 6 bases, with 13 bases between them. The CDR3 sequence is 14 residues long. From the multiplex PCR reads, TCRdb called clonotypes with MiXCR, one entry per CDR3 protein. This table holds under 350,000 distinct CDR3 sequences, roughly 31% found once. The data stem from a study of breast tumors, draining lymph nodes, adjacent tissues. The lymph nodes were axillary draining lymph nodes from breast cancer patients. General study findings and limits: Most tumor T cells seemingly derive from lymph node, then expand in tumor.

V and J are TRBV6-5 and TRBJ2-5, with a weak D call TRBD1 (6 bases). The receptor was derived from a female donor with breast cancer. Some clones in this sample may be carry-over from other donors' samples. Sample: axillary lymph node tissue. The CDR3 protein is CASSYTQGRQTQYF. The CDR3 DNA follows: TGTGCCAGCAGTTACACACAGGGCCGACAGACCCAGTACTTC.